This T cell receptor (beta chain) was identified during a study of T cell clonality in common variable immunodeficiency (dated by TCRdb to between 2015 and 2017). General conclusions and limits of the study: Reportedly, TCRbeta sequences from CVID had fewer deletions and N-nucleotide insertions, and highly modified clones with 13 or more V deletions were absent from CVID. TCRbeta clonality was higher in CVID subjects than in healthy controls (t-test p = 0.018), and the increase was most characteristic of about a third of subjects. According to the authors, finding the cause of the higher clonality in CVID would require sequencing the repertoires of T cell subpopulations. Even though DNA input was the same, control samples had an average of about 80,000 unique sequences each, compared with roughly 30,000 in CVID samples. Differences among patients in the CVID cohort limited the correlations between repertoire features and clinical complications. Fewer TCRbeta clones were shared among CVID subjects than among healthy controls (p < 0.0001).

As regards this clone: Its antigen is not yet known. The CDR3 extends 3 residues past the end of the read, so its final part is completed from the germline J gene.

Both CVID patients and healthy controls were predominantly of Caucasian heritage. From each donor, about 4.5 to 9 ml of heparinized peripheral whole blood was collected. Genomic DNA from adults with common variable immune deficiency (CVID) and from healthy adult controls was used for sequencing of TCRbeta CDR3 repertoires. There were 22 healthy adult volunteers in the control group (12 female and about ten male), ranging in age from roughly 23 to 75 years, with a mean age of about 32. Diluted blood was density-centrifuged over Hypaque 1077 or Ficoll-Paque to isolate peripheral blood mononuclear cells. Genomic DNA was obtained from unsorted mononuclear cells using either Qiagen column purification or a centrifugation-based method. Trimming takes 6 bases off V and 3 bases off J; junction bases not matched to a gene: 1. The CDR3 covers 14 residues, taking in both the cysteine and the phenylalanine. The CDR3 was read in part: 33 bases, with the frame set at base 1. As encoded in the germline V gene, CDR1 is SGHVS while CDR2 is FQNEAQ.

Equivalent amounts of genomic DNA from CVID and control samples were used as sequencing input. For every sample, a 60 bp segment covering the rearranged TCRbeta CDR3 region was amplified and then sequenced. The immunoSEQ assay, a bias-corrected multiplex PCR combined with high-throughput sequencing, was used to amplify TCRbeta. In the paper's pipeline: Each unique nucleotide sequence was treated as a clone and annotated with V, D and J genes, copy number and frequency. Sequences were labeled productive if in frame, and non-productive if out of frame or containing stop codons. As previously described, Shannon's entropy was used to calculate clonality. The predicted amino acid sequences of productive clones were used to derive the mean CDR3 Kyte-Doolittle hydropathy. Hierarchical clustering of scaled V gene usage was performed with the R hclust function using Manhattan distance and complete linkage. Clone sharing by CDR3 amino acid sequence was assessed by resampling 12 repertoires per group over 100 rounds. The repertoires were searched for about 68 published EBV-specific TCRbeta sequences and a few hundred published CMV-specific TCRbeta sequences. A couple of CVID samples that yielded fewer than 10,000 sequences were excluded from the analysis, so 42 CVID repertoires were retained. What TCRdb holds here is the immuneACCESS table cut down to in-frame rearrangements. Part of the clones is not present; checked against another copy, under half of the missing clones reflect an unresolved V gene, and the others are unexplained. V, J and clone size are taken as reported in that table, and D and trimming were inferred from the DNA itself. This sample includes some 54,000 clones, and none of them was observed just once. The top ten clones comprise just over 2% of the sample.

Material for sequencing was peripheral blood mononuclear cells. The V and J segments used are TRBV7-8 and TRBJ2-1, and TRBD2 aligns with 11 junction nucleotides. This clonotype was sampled from a person aged 18 to 69 in good health. The DNA read from the CDR3 is TGTGCCAGCAGAACTAGCGGGAGCTACAATGAG. The resulting protein is CASRTSGSYNE. The complete CDR3 sequence is CASRTSGSYNEQFF.